This T cell receptor beta chain was identified during a study of blood T cell repertoires in COVID-19. Original data processing: Nucleated cell number was recorded as an estimate derived from reference gene primer amplification. Generated by immunoSEQ multiplex PCR, the TCRdb table keeps only in-frame clones and is missing some. The V and J calls and clone size come from that table; D and trimming were worked out from the DNA. The table has 150,000 to 200,000 clones, roughly nine tenths seen once. Trimming pared 6 bases from V and 3 bases from J, leaving 14 bases between. The germline V gene encodes CDR1 MRHNA and CDR2 SNTAGT. This CDR3 is 14 amino acids long.

Material for sequencing was peripheral blood. The TCR comes from a man aged 55-75 years with active or convalescent COVID-19. This chain links TRBV6-4 with TRBJ1-2, with a tentative D call TRBD1 (5 bases). CDR3 DNA sequence: TGTGCCAGCAGGGAAGGGGCGATGTACTATGGCTACACCTTC. It yields the protein CASREGAMYYGYTF.